The 23 T cell receptor beta chains reported below all come from one sample, sequenced in a study of T cells in Graves' hyperthyroidism and ophthalmopathy. Template material for amplifying TCR beta CDR3 regions consisted of RNA transcripts. HTBI primers were employed in a first-round RT-PCR of the TCR CDR3. In TCRdb, the multiplex PCR reads were re-called with MiXCR into one record per CDR3 protein. In the table there are roughly 110,000 distinct CDR3 sequences, around a sixth of which are singletons. The sample taken for sequencing was blood. The source of these receptors is a woman between 50 and 59 years old with Graves' hyperthyroidism.

This clonotype was counted many times. V gene TRBV7-8 combines with J gene TRBJ2-7; possible D gene TRBD1, 6 bases. Per the germline V gene, CDR1 is SGHVS and CDR2 is FQNEAQ. This CDR3 has 16 amino acids. V was shortened by 1 base and J by 4 bases, with 17 bases between the two germline ends. The CDR3 DNA reads TGTGCCAGCAGCTTAGGTTTCGGCAGGGGTGGTTACGAGCAGTACTTC. This encodes CASSLGFGRGGYEQYF.

This clonotype was recorded many times. CDR3 region: CASSEASSDYYNEQFF. The CDR3 DNA sequence: TGTGCCAGCAGTGAAGCCTCGTCGGACTACTACAATGAGCAGTTCTTC. This chain connects TRBV2 to TRBJ2-1; D possibly corresponds to TRBD2 (6 bases). The CDR3 spans 16 residues. The V and J ends lost 0 bases and 3 bases respectively, with 12 bases between them. Germline CDR1 is SNHLY and CDR2 is FYNNEI.

This clonotype has at least ten counts. The chain uses TRBV30 and TRBJ2-5, with TRBD2 as a possible D gene (6 bases). The CDR3 runs 14 residues. The germline V and J ends were trimmed by 0 bases and 3 bases, with 11 bases remaining between them. Germline CDR1 is GTSNPN and CDR2 is SVGIG (reference sequence). Here the CDR3 DNA reads TGTGCCTGGAGTGTACTTGGAGGGGAAGAGACCCAGTACTTC. Encoded protein: CAWSVLGGEETQYF.

There are many counts of this clonotype. The chain has TRBV20-1 and TRBJ2-5; 8 bases line up with TRBD2. Germline V gene sequence: CDR1 DFQATT, CDR2 SNEGSKA (reference sequence). V trimming: 6 bases; J trimming: 5 bases; junction bases outside the gene matches: 8. This CDR3 has 13 amino acids. DNA for the CDR3: TGCAGTGCCGCCGGGACTAGTATCGAGACCCAGTACTTC. Amino acids: CSAAGTSIETQYF.

This clonotype occurred many times. The gene calls are TRBV5-1 and TRBJ2-3, with TRBD1 identical over 7 bases. V lost 1 base and J lost 2; bases outside the gene matches: 4. Germline values: CDR1 SGHRS, CDR2 YFSETQ. This CDR3 spans 15 amino acids. CDR3 sequence reads: CASSLTGANTDTQYF. The DNA of the CDR3 is TGCGCCAGCAGCTTGACAGGGGCCAACACAGATACGCAGTATTTT. Based on the CDR3 plus reference TRBV5-1 and TRBJ2-3, the full variable domain is KAGVTQTPRYLIKTRGQQVTLSCSPISGHRSVSWYQQTPGQGLQFLFEYFSETQRNKGNFPGRFSGRQFSNSRSEMNVSTLELGDSALYLCASSLTGANTDTQYFGPGTRLTVL.

In its sample, this clonotype was seen many times. The rearrangement joins TRBV7-6 to TRBJ2-7, with TRBD2 matching 8 bases. V shed 0 bases, J shed 3 bases, and the junction held 1 base outside the gene matches. The CDR3 covers 14 residues. Germline CDR1 and CDR2: SGHVS and FNYEAQ. The CDR3 DNA sequence: TGTGCCAGCAGCTTAGCACGGGAGGGCTACGAGCAGTACTTC. It specifies CASSLAREGYEQYF.

This clonotype showed up just a few times. V gene TRBV6-2 or TRBV6-3 combines with J gene TRBJ1-1; D is uncertain. Trimming cost V 5 bases and J 3 bases, with 16 bases left between them. There are 15 residues in the CDR3. Germline CDR1 MNHEY, CDR2 SVGEGT. The CDR3 here is CASSVGRLRDTEAFF. The DNA of the CDR3 is TGTGCCAGCAGTGTTGGGAGGCTAAGGGACACTGAAGCTTTCTTT.

The chain couples TRBV11-2 to TRBJ2-1; no firm D call. Trimming took off 1 base at V and 7 bases at J, with 14 bases between the two ends. The CDR3 has 15 residues. Germline V lookup: CDR1 SGHAT, CDR2 FQNNGV. Here the CDR3 DNA reads TGTGCCAGCAGCTTAGTGGGTGGGTTTTCAAATGAGCAGTTCTTC. Translated: CASSLVGGFSNEQFF.

This clonotype was counted many times. CDR3 DNA: TGCAGTGCTAGAAATCCCCGGGACAGGGGGCCAGATACGCAGTATTTT. Translating gives CSARNPRDRGPDTQYF. The rearrangement uses TRBV20-1 and TRBJ2-3; 12 bases match TRBD1. The V gene end was trimmed by 2 bases and the J gene end by 4 bases; junction bases not matched to a gene: 7. CDR1 and CDR2 (germline): DFQATT, SNEGSKA (reference sequence). This CDR3 is 16 amino acids long.

V usage is TRBV7-3 and J usage is TRBJ1-1; 10 bases align to TRBD1. The CDR3 runs to 13 residues. Per germline, CDR1 SGHTA and CDR2 FQGTGA. The J segment lost 10 bases and the V segment lost 3 bases, leaving 5 bases of the junction unmatched. CDR3: CASSLGTGDRAFF. The CDR3 bases are TGTGCCAGCAGCTTGGGGACAGGGGACAGAGCTTTCTTT.

In its sample, this clonotype was seen a few times. V usage is TRBV29-1 and J usage is TRBJ2-3; D is undetermined. This CDR3 is 13 amino acids long. CDR1 is SQVTM, CDR2 ANQGSEA, per germline. V dropped 4 bases and J dropped 2 bases, with 10 bases sitting between them. The CDR3 sequence: CSVVAGSTDTQYF. CDR3 nucleotides: TGCAGCGTTGTAGCCGGGTCCACAGATACGCAGTATTTT.

Many counts were recorded for this clonotype. The chain combines TRBV29-1 with TRBJ2-7, with TRBD2 matching over 11 bases. This CDR3 has 17 amino acids. Germline V lookup: CDR1 SQVTM, CDR2 ANQGSEA. V lost 2 bases to trimming and J lost 0 bases; unmatched junction nucleotides: 9. CDR3 in amino acids: CSVERTVGTSGSYEQYF. DNA for the CDR3: TGCAGCGTTGAAAGGACAGTCGGGACTAGCGGCTCCTACGAGCAGTACTTC.

The chain couples TRBV28 to TRBJ2-2; 11 nucleotides match TRBD2. The CDR3 covers 17 residues. The V gene end was trimmed by 4 bases and the J gene end by 1 base; junction bases not matched to a gene: 5. Germline V gene lookup returns CDR1 MDHEN and CDR2 SYDVKM. The DNA of the CDR3 is TGTGCCAGCAGTTACACCACTAGCGGGAGGAACACCGGGGAGCTGTTTTTT. Its translation: CASSYTTSGRNTGELFF.

This clonotype appeared many times. The chain couples TRBV28 to TRBJ2-3, with TRBD1 matching 9 bases. CDR1 is MDHEN and CDR2 is SYDVKM in the germline V gene. CDR3 length: 15 residues. V lost 6 bases, J lost 4 bases, and 8 bases stayed unmatched. The CDR3 region has the DNA TGTGCCAGCAGCCCTGGACAGGGGCCGGCAGATACGCAGTATTTT. This codes for CASSPGQGPADTQYF.

This clonotype has at least ten counts. The chain uses TRBV5-1 and TRBJ2-7, with 8 bases identical to TRBD2. Germline-derived CDR1 and CDR2 are SGHRS and YFSETQ. V shed 3 bases and J 7 bases; nucleotides not matched to a gene: 9. The CDR3 contains 14 residues. The CDR3 coding sequence is TGCGCCAGCAGCTCACGAAGCGGGAGCGAAGAGCAGTACTTC. This sequence encodes CASSSRSGSEEQYF.

This clonotype was detected ten times or more. The chain employs TRBV5-1 and TRBJ2-3, with D tentatively TRBD1 or TRBD2 (5 bases each). Germline V gives CDR1 SGHRS, CDR2 YFSETQ. Trimming left V 0 bases short and J 0 bases short, with 5 bases between. This CDR3 spans 14 amino acids. CDR3 residues: CASSLGDSTDTQYF. DNA of the CDR3: TGCGCCAGCAGCTTGGGGGACAGCACAGATACGCAGTATTTT. The whole variable domain, filled in from reference TRBV5-1 and TRBJ2-3, reads KAGVTQTPRYLIKTRGQQVTLSCSPISGHRSVSWYQQTPGQGLQFLFEYFSETQRNKGNFPGRFSGRQFSNSRSEMNVSTLELGDSALYLCASSLGDSTDTQYFGPGTRLTVL.

There are many counts of this clonotype. The chain has TRBV7-9 and TRBJ2-1; 7 bases are shared with TRBD2. The CDR3 is 14 residues long. Germline trimming cut 0 bases from V and 5 bases from J; bases unmatched to any gene: 1. Germline loops: CDR1 SEHNR, CDR2 FQNEAQ (reference sequence). In DNA, the CDR3 is TGTGCCAGCAGCTTAGCGGGAGGGGACAATGAGCAGTTCTTC. It codes for CASSLAGGDNEQFF.

This clonotype came up many times. J is TRBJ2-1 and V is TRBV15; tentative D call: TRBD2 (5 bases). From germline, CDR1 is LNHNV and CDR2 YYDKDF (reference sequence). This CDR3 region has 15 residues. Deletions cut 0 bases from V and 6 bases from J, with 12 bases between. CDR3 sequence: CATSRELVSGNEQFF. CDR3 nucleotide sequence: TGTGCCACCAGCAGAGAACTAGTCTCGGGCAATGAGCAGTTCTTC. Filled out from reference TRBV15 and TRBJ2-1, the complete variable domain reads DAMVIQNPRYQVTQFGKPVTLSCSQTLNHNVMYWYQQKSSQAPKLLFHYYDKDFNNEADTPDNFQSRRPNTSFCFLDIRSPGLGDTAMYLCATSRELVSGNEQFFGPGTRLTVL.

This clonotype was seen at least ten times. The genes are TRBV4-1 and TRBJ1-6; no clear D. The V end was cut by 0 bases, the J end by 0 bases, with 9 bases between. The CDR3 extends over 17 amino acids. The germline V gene has CDR1 MGHRA and CDR2 YSYEKL. In DNA, the CDR3 is TGCGCCAGCAGCCAAGAAAGAGTGAGCTCCTATAATTCACCCCTCCACTTT. Residues: CASSQERVSSYNSPLHF.

Ten or more counts support this clonotype. The chain recombines TRBV15 with TRBJ2-1; unclear D gene. There are 13 residues in the CDR3. Germline-derived CDR1 and CDR2 are LNHNV and YYDKDF (reference sequence). V shed 0 bases and J shed 10 bases, with 10 bases lying between them. This CDR3 reads CATSRDKVGEQFF. As DNA, the CDR3 is TGTGCCACCAGCAGAGATAAGGTGGGGGAGCAGTTCTTC.

This clonotype was observed at least ten times. This rearrangement joins TRBV7-3 to TRBJ2-2; unclear D gene. Germline V gene sequence: CDR1 SGHTA, CDR2 FQGTGA. There are 14 residues in the CDR3. Trimming left V 4 bases short and J 6 bases short, with 12 bases between. In DNA form, the CDR3 reads TGTGCCAGCAGCTCTATAGAGTCCGCCGGGGAGCTGTTTTTT. Its protein is CASSSIESAGELFF.

There are many counts of this clonotype. The chain carries TRBV11-2 and TRBJ2-5; D is unresolved. Germline CDR1 is SGHAT and CDR2 is FQNNGV. CDR3 length: 15 amino acids. Trimming took 3 bases from V and 4 from J, leaving 15 bases between them. In DNA form, the CDR3 reads TGTGCCAGCAGCTTCCTGTTATCTGACCGAGAGACCCAGTACTTC. Encoded protein: CASSFLLSDRETQYF.

This clonotype was recorded at least ten times. CDR3 region: CASSSLAEWSTDTQYF. In DNA form, the CDR3 reads TGTGCCAGCAGCTCCTTAGCGGAATGGAGCACAGATACGCAGTATTTT. The chain couples TRBV7-9 to TRBJ2-3; a weak D match, TRBD2 (6 bases). The CDR3 spans 16 residues. V lost 4 bases and J 0 bases, leaving 14 bases between the germline ends. Germline V gives CDR1 SEHNR, CDR2 FQNEAQ (reference sequence).